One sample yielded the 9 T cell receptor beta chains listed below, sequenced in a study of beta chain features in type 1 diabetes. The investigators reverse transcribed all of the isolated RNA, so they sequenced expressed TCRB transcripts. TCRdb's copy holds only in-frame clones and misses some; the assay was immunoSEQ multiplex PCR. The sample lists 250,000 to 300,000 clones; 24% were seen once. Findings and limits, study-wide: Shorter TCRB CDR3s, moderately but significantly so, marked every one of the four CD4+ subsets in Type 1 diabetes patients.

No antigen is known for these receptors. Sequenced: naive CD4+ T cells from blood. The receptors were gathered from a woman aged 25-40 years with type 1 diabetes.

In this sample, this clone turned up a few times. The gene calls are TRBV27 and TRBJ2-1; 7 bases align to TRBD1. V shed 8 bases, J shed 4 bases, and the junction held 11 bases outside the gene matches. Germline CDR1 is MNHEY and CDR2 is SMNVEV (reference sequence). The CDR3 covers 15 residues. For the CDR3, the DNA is TGTGCCAGCGGTCGTACAGGGGCTCGATACAATGAGCAGTTCTTC. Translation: CASGRTGARYNEQFF.

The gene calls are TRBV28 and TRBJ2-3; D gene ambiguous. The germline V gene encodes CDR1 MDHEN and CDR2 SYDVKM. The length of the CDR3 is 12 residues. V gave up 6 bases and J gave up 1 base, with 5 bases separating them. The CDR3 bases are TGTGCCAGCAGGGGCGGCACAGATACGCAGTATTTT. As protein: CASRGGTDTQYF.

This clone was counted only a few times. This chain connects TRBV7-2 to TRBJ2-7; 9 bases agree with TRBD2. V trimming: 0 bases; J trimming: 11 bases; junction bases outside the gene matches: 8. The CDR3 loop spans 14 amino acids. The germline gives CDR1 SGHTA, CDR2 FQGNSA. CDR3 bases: TGTGCCAGCAGCTTAGCAGCTAGCGGGGTGGGAAAGTACTTC. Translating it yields CASSLAASGVGKYF.

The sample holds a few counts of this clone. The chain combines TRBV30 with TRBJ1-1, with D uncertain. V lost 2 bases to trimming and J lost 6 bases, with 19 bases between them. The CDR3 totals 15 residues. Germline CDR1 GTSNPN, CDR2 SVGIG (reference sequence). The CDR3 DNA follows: TGTGCCTGGAGTACCATTGGCAGAATGTACCCTGAAGCTTTCTTT. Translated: CAWSTIGRMYPEAFF.

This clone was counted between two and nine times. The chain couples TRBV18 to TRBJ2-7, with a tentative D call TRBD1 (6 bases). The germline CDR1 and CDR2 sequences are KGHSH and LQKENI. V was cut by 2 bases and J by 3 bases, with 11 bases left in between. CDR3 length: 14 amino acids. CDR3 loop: CASSPGQGSYEQYF. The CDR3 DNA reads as TGTGCCAGCTCACCAGGGCAGGGGAGCTACGAGCAGTACTTC.

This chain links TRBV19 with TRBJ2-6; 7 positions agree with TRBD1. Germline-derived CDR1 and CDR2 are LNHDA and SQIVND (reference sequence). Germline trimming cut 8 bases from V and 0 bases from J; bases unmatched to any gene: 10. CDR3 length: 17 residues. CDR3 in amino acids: CASRDSDLSSGANVLTF. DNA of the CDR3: TGTGCCAGTCGGGACAGTGATTTGAGCTCTGGGGCCAACGTCCTGACTTTC. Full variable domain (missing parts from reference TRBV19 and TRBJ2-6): DGGITQSPKYLFRKEGQNVTLSCEQNLNHDAMYWYRQDPGQGLRLIYYSQIVNDFQKGDIAEGYSVSREKKESFPLTVTSAQKNPTAFYLCASRDSDLSSGANVLTFGAGSRLTVL.

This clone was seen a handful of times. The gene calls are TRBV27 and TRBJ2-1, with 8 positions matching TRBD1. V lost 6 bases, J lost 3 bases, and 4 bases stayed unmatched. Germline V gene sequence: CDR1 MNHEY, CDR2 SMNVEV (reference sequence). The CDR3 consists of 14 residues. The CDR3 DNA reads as TGTGCCAGCAGCCCAGGACAGGGCTACAATGAGCAGTTCTTC. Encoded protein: CASSPGQGYNEQFF.

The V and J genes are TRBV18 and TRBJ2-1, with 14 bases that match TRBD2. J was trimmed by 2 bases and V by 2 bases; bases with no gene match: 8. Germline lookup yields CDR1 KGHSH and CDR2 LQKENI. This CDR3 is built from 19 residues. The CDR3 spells CASSPFGTSGSGTYNEQFF. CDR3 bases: TGTGCCAGCTCACCATTCGGGACTAGCGGGAGTGGGACCTACAATGAGCAGTTCTTC.

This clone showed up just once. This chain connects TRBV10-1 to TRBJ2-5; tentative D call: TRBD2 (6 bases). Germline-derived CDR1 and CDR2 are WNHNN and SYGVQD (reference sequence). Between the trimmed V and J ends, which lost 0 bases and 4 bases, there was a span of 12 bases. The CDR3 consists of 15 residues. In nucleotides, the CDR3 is TGCGCCAGCAGTGAGTCTACGGGAGAAGTAGAGACCCAGTACTTC. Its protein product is CASSESTGEVETQYF.